This T cell receptor beta chain was identified in a study of Ad26.COV2.S vaccination and SARS-CoV-2 variants. Study overall: Ad26.COV2.S, an intramuscular injection, was given once or twice 56 days apart.

On this clone: The antigen is not known. Other nucleotide sequences in the sample specify the same CDR3.

Treatment described: some 19 received Ad26.COV2.S at low or high dose, single or two shots; 5 received placebo; per-sample allocation not given. It was on day 63 after the first vaccine or placebo injection that samples were taken. Built on an Ad26 vector, the vaccine expressed Wuhan-strain SARS-CoV-2 spike. The data were produced by immunoSEQ multiplex PCR, yet TCRdb's version contains in-frame clones alone and is incomplete. Found here are 350,000 to 450,000 clones, over 80% of them singletons; the top ten hold over 1.5%. Study conclusions and caveats: Among vaccine recipients, spike-specific TCR breadth exceeded that of placebo recipients.

The CDR3 length is 14 residues. Trimming stripped 3 bases from V and 3 bases from J, with 12 bases between. Germline CDR1 and CDR2: MNHEY and SVGEGT. Sequenced here: peripheral blood, sampled in a trial of Ad26.COV2.S vaccine versus placebo. The V and J genes are TRBV6-2 or TRBV6-3 and TRBJ2-7; no clear D. The clonotype comes from a person between 18 and 65 years old who received the Ad26.COV2.S COVID-19 vaccine or a placebo. CDR3 protein: CASSYSGPSYEQYF. The CDR3 coding sequence is TGTGCCAGCAGTTATTCGGGCCCAAGCTACGAGCAGTACTTC.